These T cell receptor beta chains were read from a single sample in a study of cytomegalovirus exposure and HLA in healthy donors. TCRdb's table, derived via immunoSEQ multiplex PCR, lists solely in-frame clones and lacks some. Of more than 300,000 clones in the sample, 86% are singletons; the top ten hold about 0.91%. Sequenced: PBMCs. Receptors originate from a woman younger than 35 in good health and CMV-seronegative. Each CDR3 is given with its conserved first and last residue. Fields, in order: clone size, J gene, D gene, V gene, CDR3 protein, CDR3 DNA. A D gene is named only where the DNA matches it firmly. Rows may omit the clone size; those that give it use once, few, many or a size class.

clone_size: NA; j_call: TRBJ1-3; d_call: NA; v_call: TRBV9; cdr3_aa: CASSVSPISGNTIYF; cdr3_nt: TGTGCCAGCAGCGTATCCCCGATTAGTGGAAACACCATATATTTT
clone_size: once; j_call: TRBJ2-7; d_call: TRBD1; v_call: TRBV9; cdr3_aa: CASSSGQGSYEQYF; cdr3_nt: TGTGCCAGCAGCTCGGGACAGGGGAGCTACGAGCAGTACTTC
clone_size: few; j_call: TRBJ2-7; d_call: NA; v_call: TRBV7-3; cdr3_aa: CASSLTPGREQYF; cdr3_nt: TGTGCCAGCAGCTTAACCCCAGGGCGCGAGCAGTACTTC
clone_size: NA; j_call: TRBJ2-5; d_call: TRBD2; v_call: TRBV7-3; cdr3_aa: CASSLSGRGETQYF; cdr3_nt: TGTGCCAGCAGCTTAAGCGGGAGAGGGGAGACCCAGTACTTC
clone_size: NA; j_call: TRBJ2-7; d_call: NA; v_call: TRBV5-1; cdr3_aa: CASSLGHYGDEQYF; cdr3_nt: TGCGCCAGCAGCTTGGGCCACTATGGCGACGAGCAGTACTTC
clone_size: NA; j_call: TRBJ2-3; d_call: TRBD2; v_call: TRBV27; cdr3_aa: CASRGFSGSGGADTQYF; cdr3_nt: TGTGCCAGCCGCGGCTTTAGCGGGAGCGGAGGGGCAGATACGCAGTATTTT
clone_size: NA; j_call: TRBJ2-7; d_call: TRBD1; v_call: TRBV9; cdr3_aa: CASSGQGAWHF; cdr3_nt: TGTGCCAGCAGCGGACAGGGGGCCTGGCACTTC
clone_size: NA; j_call: TRBJ2-2; d_call: NA; v_call: TRBV5-4; cdr3_aa: CASSLSSGANTGELFF; cdr3_nt: TGTGCCAGCAGCTTGAGTAGCGGAGCGAACACCGGGGAGCTGTTTTTT
clone_size: NA; j_call: TRBJ2-7; d_call: NA; v_call: TRBV7-9; cdr3_aa: CASSLGTPGEEEQYF; cdr3_nt: TGTGCCAGCAGCTTAGGGACCCCGGGAGAGGAAGAGCAGTACTTC
clone_size: NA; j_call: TRBJ1-3; d_call: NA; v_call: TRBV9; cdr3_aa: CASSPGGEVSGNTIYF; cdr3_nt: TGTGCCAGCAGCCCAGGCGGGGAAGTCTCTGGAAACACCATATATTTT
clone_size: NA; j_call: TRBJ2-1; d_call: TRBD2; v_call: TRBV2; cdr3_aa: CASKEGLAGAYNEQFF; cdr3_nt: TGTGCCAGCAAGGAGGGACTAGCGGGCGCCTACAATGAGCAGTTCTTC
clone_size: NA; j_call: TRBJ2-3; d_call: NA; v_call: TRBV7-3; cdr3_aa: CASSTEFTDTQYF; cdr3_nt: TGTGCCAGCAGCACCGAGTTCACAGATACGCAGTATTTT
clone_size: NA; j_call: TRBJ2-1; d_call: NA; v_call: TRBV4-2; cdr3_aa: CASSQGPGLSYNEQFF; cdr3_nt: TGTGCCAGCAGCCAAGGGCCGGGACTTTCCTACAATGAGCAGTTCTTC
clone_size: NA; j_call: TRBJ2-2; d_call: NA; v_call: TRBV4-2; cdr3_aa: CASSQEYGNTGELFF; cdr3_nt: TGTGCCAGCAGCCAAGAATACGGGAACACCGGGGAGCTGTTTTTT
clone_size: NA; j_call: TRBJ1-3; d_call: NA; v_call: TRBV4-2; cdr3_aa: CASSGGVSGNTIYF; cdr3_nt: TGTGCCAGCAGCGGAGGCGTATCTGGAAACACCATATATTTT
clone_size: NA; j_call: TRBJ2-1; d_call: TRBD2; v_call: TRBV7-3; cdr3_aa: CASSPTSGTRGEQFF; cdr3_nt: TGTGCCAGCAGCCCGACTAGCGGGACCCGTGGGGAGCAGTTCTTC
clone_size: NA; j_call: TRBJ2-1; d_call: TRBD2; v_call: TRBV2; cdr3_aa: CASGGLALDEQFF; cdr3_nt: TGTGCCAGCGGGGGACTAGCTCTTGATGAGCAGTTCTTC
clone_size: NA; j_call: TRBJ2-7; d_call: NA; v_call: TRBV27; cdr3_aa: CASSWGTFSYEQYF; cdr3_nt: TGTGCCAGCAGTTGGGGGACTTTCTCCTACGAGCAGTACTTC
clone_size: NA; j_call: TRBJ2-7; d_call: NA; v_call: TRBV23-1; cdr3_aa: CASSQSSGGRSYEQYF; cdr3_nt: TGCGCCAGCAGTCAATCATCTGGGGGCAGGTCCTACGAGCAGTACTTC
clone_size: NA; j_call: TRBJ2-1; d_call: TRBD1; v_call: TRBV27; cdr3_aa: CASSPDFWTGVYNEQFF; cdr3_nt: TGTGCCAGCAGTCCCGACTTCTGGACAGGGGTATACAATGAGCAGTTCTTC
clone_size: NA; j_call: TRBJ1-1; d_call: NA; v_call: TRBV19; cdr3_aa: CASSPTPREAFF; cdr3_nt: TGTGCCAGTAGTCCTACCCCTAGGGAAGCTTTCTTT
clone_size: once; j_call: TRBJ2-7; d_call: NA; v_call: TRBV28; cdr3_aa: CASSSRGISYEQYF; cdr3_nt: TGTGCCAGCAGTTCCAGGGGAATCTCCTACGAGCAGTACTTC
clone_size: NA; j_call: TRBJ2-7; d_call: TRBD2; v_call: TRBV27; cdr3_aa: CASRGGTRANEQYF; cdr3_nt: TGTGCCAGCAGGGGGGGGACCCGGGCCAACGAGCAGTACTTC
clone_size: NA; j_call: TRBJ1-4; d_call: TRBD1; v_call: TRBV5-5; cdr3_aa: CASSYGGPRGLRDEKLFF; cdr3_nt: TGTGCCAGCAGCTATGGCGGGCCCAGGGGGCTGAGGGATGAAAAACTGTTTTTT
clone_size: NA; j_call: TRBJ2-2; d_call: TRBD2; v_call: TRBV6-5; cdr3_aa: CASSSGGSATGELFF; cdr3_nt: TGTGCCAGCAGTTCCGGCGGGAGCGCTACCGGGGAGCTGTTTTTT
clone_size: NA; j_call: TRBJ1-4; d_call: TRBD1; v_call: TRBV29-1; cdr3_aa: CSGQGLGGEKLFF; cdr3_nt: TGCAGCGGACAGGGACTCGGAGGGGAAAAACTGTTTTTT
clone_size: NA; j_call: TRBJ1-1; d_call: TRBD1; v_call: TRBV18; cdr3_aa: CASSPLAGTGWNTEAFF; cdr3_nt: TGTGCCAGCTCACCGCTCGCCGGGACAGGGTGGAACACTGAAGCTTTCTTT
clone_size: NA; j_call: TRBJ2-1; d_call: TRBD2; v_call: TRBV4-2; cdr3_aa: CASSQKVGGSPDRFF; cdr3_nt: TGTGCCAGCAGCCAAAAAGTTGGCGGGAGCCCTGACCGGTTCTTC
clone_size: NA; j_call: TRBJ1-2; d_call: NA; v_call: TRBV9; cdr3_aa: CASSATVNYGYTF; cdr3_nt: TGTGCCAGCAGCGCGACAGTAAACTATGGCTACACCTTC